This T cell receptor beta chain was captured by sequencing in a study of blood T cell repertoires in COVID-19. Germline V gene data show CDR1 as KGHDR and CDR2 as SFDVKD. The CDR3 is 15 residues long. V lost 2 bases, J lost 7 bases, and 6 bases stayed unmatched. Authors' data handling: Amplification with reference gene primers provided the estimates of nucleated cell counts. Method: immunoSEQ multiplex PCR; TCRdb's copy keeps in-frame clones and lacks some. That table furnishes V, J and clone size, whereas the DNA furnished D and trimming. The data show around 250,000 clones, more than 75% seen once. This receptor was obtained from an elderly woman with COVID-19, enrolled during active disease. The J gene is TRBJ2-1, the V gene TRBV24-1, with 8 bases identical to TRBD1. The sequenced sample consisted of peripheral blood. CDR3 bases: TGTGCCACCAGTGATTGGACAGGGCGATTAAATGAGCAGTTCTTC. The encoded protein is CATSDWTGRLNEQFF.